The 20 T cell receptor beta chains presented below share a single source sample, sequenced in a study of blood T cell repertoires in COVID-19. The data were produced by immunoSEQ multiplex PCR, yet TCRdb's version contains in-frame clones alone and is incomplete. The table lists some 180,000 clones, about 84% of them singletons. What was sequenced was peripheral blood. These receptors originate from a human donor in a cohort sampled during active COVID-19.

The chain employs TRBV3-1 (or the pseudogene TRBV3-2) and TRBJ2-1; TRBD2 matches 8 bases. The CDR3 is made up of 16 amino acids. Germline values: CDR1 LGHDT, CDR2 YNNKEL (reference sequence). V lost 6 bases and J lost 0; bases outside the gene matches: 7. CDR3 coding DNA: TGTGCCAGCAGAATTCGCGGGACTAGCTCCTACAATGAGCAGTTCTTC. It codes for CASRIRGTSSYNEQFF.

The chain carries TRBV6-5 and TRBJ1-2; D is ambiguous. This CDR3 is built from 14 residues. Germline loops: CDR1 MNHEY, CDR2 SVGAGI. Trimming took off 10 bases at V and 6 bases at J, with 21 bases between the two ends. CDR3 DNA sequence: TGTGCCACCTCTCCCTCGAGTCGGGTGGATGGCTACACCTTC. It codes for CATSPSSRVDGYTF.

The V call is TRBV10-3, the J call TRBJ2-1; D gene ambiguous. The CDR3 length is 11 residues. Trimming removed 3 bases from V and 6 bases from J, with 3 bases in between. Germline assignment: CDR1 ENHRY and CDR2 SYGVKD. CDR3 coding DNA: TGTGCCATCAGTGACGTCAATGAGCAGTTCTTC. This gives the protein CAISDVNEQFF.

The chain has TRBV5-8 and TRBJ2-7, with 9 bases fitting TRBD1. V gave up 0 bases and J gave up 5 bases; unmatched junction bases: 6. This CDR3 has 15 amino acids. Looked up from germline, CDR1 is SGHTS and CDR2 is YDEGEE. The CDR3 spells CASSLVGTGIHEQYF. CDR3 nucleotides: TGTGCCAGCAGCTTGGTAGGGACAGGGATCCACGAGCAGTACTTC.

The chain has TRBV3-1 (or the pseudogene TRBV3-2) and TRBJ1-3; TRBD1 is a possible D gene (6 bases). This CDR3 comprises 17 residues. Germline CDR1 reads LGHDT; CDR2 reads YNNKEL (reference sequence). V shed 3 bases and J shed 1 base, with 16 bases lying between them. The CDR3 protein is CASSHGGWGGSGNTIYF. The CDR3, as DNA: TGTGCCAGCAGCCACGGGGGCTGGGGGGGATCTGGAAACACCATATATTTT.

The chain links TRBV6-5 to TRBJ2-5, with a tentative D call TRBD1 (6 bases). The end of the DNA fits TRBJ2-7 better, so the J call may be wrong. CDR1 and CDR2 from the germline V gene are MNHEY and SVGAGI. The length of the CDR3 is 13 residues. The chain's CDR3 is CASSYGQSYEQYF. The CDR3 DNA is TGTGCCAGCAGTTACGGACAGAGCTACGAGCAGTACTTC.

The V call is TRBV5-6, the J call TRBJ1-1; TRBD1 is a possible D gene (6 bases). Germline CDR1 is SGHDT and CDR2 is YYEEEE. V shed 6 bases and J shed 2 bases, with 11 bases lying between them. This CDR3 is built from 13 residues. The CDR3: CASTGTKNTEAFF. The CDR3 DNA reads TGTGCCAGCACCGGGACAAAAAACACTGAAGCTTTCTTT. Full variable domain (remainder filled in from reference TRBV5-6 and TRBJ1-1): DAGVTQSPTHLIKTRGQQVTLRCSPKSGHDTVSWYQQALGQGPQFIFQYYEEEERQRGNFPDRFSGHQFPNYSSELNVNALLLGDSALYLCASTGTKNTEAFFGQGTRLTVV.

The chain couples TRBV18 to TRBJ1-2; 7 bases align to TRBD1. Germline V CDR1 and CDR2: KGHSH, LQKENI. The CDR3 extends over 16 amino acids. The junction had 12 bases not matched to a gene; V was cut back by 6 bases and J by 2 bases. The CDR3 here is CASSHRTGPGNYGYTF. The CDR3, as DNA: TGTGCCAGCTCTCACCGGACAGGACCGGGGAACTATGGCTACACCTTC.

The chain is built from TRBV7-9 and TRBJ1-1, with D possibly matching TRBD1 (6 bases). V lost 4 bases, J lost 6 bases, and 21 bases lay in between. CDR1 and CDR2 (germline): SEHNR, FQNEAQ (reference sequence). The CDR3 extends over 16 amino acids. DNA of the CDR3: TGTGCCAGCAGCTCCCCCGTTACAGGGTTTGTCGCTGAAGCTTTCTTT. It specifies CASSSPVTGFVAEAFF.

This clone was counted a single time. The chain has TRBV5-6 and TRBJ2-3, with 7 nucleotides matching TRBD1. With V trimmed by 2 bases and J by 0 bases, 3 bases remained unmatched. CDR3 size: 15 residues. From germline, CDR1 is SGHDT and CDR2 YYEEEE. Here the CDR3 reads CASSFRDRSTDTQYF. CDR3 DNA: TGTGCCAGCAGCTTTAGGGACAGAAGCACAGATACGCAGTATTTT.

The V and J genes are TRBV27 and TRBJ1-1, with 8 bases that match TRBD1. This CDR3 has 12 amino acids. CDR1 and CDR2 from the germline V gene are MNHEY and SMNVEV (reference sequence). J lost 8 bases, V lost 5 bases, and 4 bases had no gene match. CDR3 bases: TGTGCCAGCAGTAAGGGGACAGGAGAAGCTTTCTTT. This sequence encodes CASSKGTGEAFF.

The chain carries TRBV29-1 and TRBJ1-1, with 8 bases lining up with TRBD1. V lost 3 bases and J lost 4; bases outside the gene matches: 13. CDR1 SQVTM and CDR2 ANQGSEA come from the germline V gene. This CDR3 has 16 residues. CDR3 sequence (DNA): TGCAGCGTTGATGCAGGGGGCTTTAATTTGGGCACTGAAGCTTTCTTT. Its protein is CSVDAGGFNLGTEAFF.

The rearrangement links TRBV30 to TRBJ2-6, with a weak D call TRBD2 (6 bases). The germline V gene encodes CDR1 GTSNPN and CDR2 SVGIG (reference sequence). With 4 bases removed from V and 0 bases from J, the gap between germline ends came to 16 bases. This CDR3 contains 17 residues. The CDR3 spells CAWNGAGSVSGANVLTF. CDR3 nucleotides: TGTGCCTGGAATGGAGCGGGCAGTGTCTCTGGGGCCAACGTCCTGACTTTC.

The J gene is TRBJ2-7, the V gene TRBV5-1; 13 positions agree with TRBD2. CDR3 length equals 15 residues. CDR1 SGHRS and CDR2 YFSETQ come from the germline V gene. Germline trimming cut 3 bases from V and 2 bases from J; bases unmatched to any gene: 2. The CDR3 loop reads CASSSGTSGAYEQYF. CDR3 coding DNA: TGCGCCAGCAGCTCCGGGACTAGCGGGGCCTACGAGCAGTACTTC.

This clone was observed a handful of times. The chain uses TRBV5-4 and TRBJ2-7; maybe TRBD2 (5 bases). The CDR3 covers 15 residues. V was shortened by 0 bases and J by 4 bases, with 14 bases between the two germline ends. Germline V gene sequence: CDR1 SGHNT, CDR2 YYREEE (reference sequence). The CDR3 is CASSLAGEGNYEQYF. In DNA, the CDR3 is TGTGCCAGCAGCTTGGCCGGGGAAGGGAATTACGAGCAGTACTTC.

The genes are TRBV11-2 and TRBJ1-6, with D unresolved. The germline gives CDR1 SGHAT, CDR2 FQNNGV. Trimming removed 4 bases from V and 7 bases from J, with 2 bases in between. CDR3 size: 11 residues. CDR3 protein: CASSSNSPLHF. As DNA, the CDR3 is TGTGCCAGCAGCTCAAATTCACCCCTCCACTTT. The whole variable domain, filled in from reference TRBV11-2 and TRBJ1-6, reads EAGVAQSPRYKIIEKRQSVAFWCNPISGHATLYWYQQILGQGPKLLIQFQNNGVVDDSQLPKDRFSAERLKGVDSTLKIQPAKLEDSAVYLCASSSNSPLHFGNGTRLTVT.

The chain is built from TRBV6-5 and TRBJ1-5; D remains ambiguous. V shed 8 bases and J shed 3 bases, with 14 bases lying between them. This CDR3 has 14 residues. The germline V gene encodes CDR1 MNHEY and CDR2 SVGAGI. Here the CDR3 DNA reads TGTGCCAGCGATTCGGCAGGTTCCAATCAGCCCCAGCATTTT. Translating gives CASDSAGSNQPQHF.

Note on this clone: The same CDR3 arises from other DNA sequences in this sample as well. V and J are TRBV7-9 and TRBJ1-2; TRBD1 might be the D (5 bases). This CDR3 comprises 13 residues. CDR1 is SEHNR, CDR2 FQNEAQ, per germline (reference sequence). The ends were cut back, 1 base at V and 6 bases at J, with 9 bases in the middle. The DNA for the CDR3 is TGTGCCAGCAGCTTAGGGGGCGGCGATGGCTACACCTTC. This codes for CASSLGGGDGYTF.

This clone has more than one count but fewer than ten. J is TRBJ2-7 and V is TRBV7-7; 7 nucleotides align to TRBD2. The CDR3 has 14 residues. Germline loops: CDR1 SSHAT, CDR2 FNYEAQ (reference sequence). CDR3: CANTSGTTGGEQYF. In DNA, the CDR3 is TGTGCTAACACCAGCGGAACGACGGGAGGCGAGCAGTACTTC.

The V gene is TRBV3-1 (or the pseudogene TRBV3-2), the J gene TRBJ1-1; 7 bases agree with TRBD1. Germline trimming cut 6 bases from V and 4 bases from J; bases unmatched to any gene: 8. Germline CDR1 is LGHDT and CDR2 is YNNKEL (reference sequence). The CDR3 contains 14 residues. The CDR3 loop reads CASRTGLASTEAFF. CDR3 coding DNA: TGTGCCAGCAGGACAGGGCTGGCAAGCACTGAAGCTTTCTTT.